This entry lists 25 T cell receptor beta chains sequenced from one sample in a study of graft-versus-host responses after intestinal transplantation. The antigens these receptors bind are not known. Here immunoSEQ multiplex PCR was the method, and the copy in TCRdb shows in-frame clones only, minus some. The sample includes approximately 68,000 clones, nearly 90% of them seen just once. The specimen was unstimulated CD8+ T cells sorted from spleen or lymph node cells, collected before transplant. The receptors here all came from a human donor who was the organ donor for an intestinal transplant.

This clone was observed a few times. This chain joins TRBV7-9 and TRBJ1-5, with unresolved D. In germline, CDR1 is SEHNR, CDR2 FQNEAQ (reference sequence). Trimming took off 5 bases at V and 3 bases at J, with 11 bases between the two ends. This CDR3 contains 14 residues. CDR3 bases: TGTGCCAGCAGCGCTGACGGGATCAATCAGCCCCAGCATTTT. This sequence encodes CASSADGINQPQHF.

J is TRBJ1-2 and V is TRBV7-6; TRBD1 matches at 11 bases. Germline CDR1 and CDR2: SGHVS and FNYEAQ. V gave up 3 bases and J gave up 5 bases; unmatched junction bases: 8. The CDR3 runs 16 residues. The CDR3 loop is CASSLGPGQGDYGYTF. The CDR3 nucleotides read TGTGCCAGCAGCTTGGGGCCGGGACAGGGGGATTATGGCTACACCTTC.

The gene calls are TRBV11-2 and TRBJ1-5, with D unresolved. The germline gives CDR1 SGHAT, CDR2 FQNNGV. The V gene lost 5 bases and the J gene lost 1 base, with 12 bases spanning the gap. The CDR3 sequence is 15 residues long. CDR3 in DNA: TGTGCCAGCAGCCCAGCGGGCAGAAGCAATCAGCCCCAGCATTTT. Translating gives CASSPAGRSNQPQHF.

The CDR3 DNA reads as TGTGCCAGCAGTTACTCCAAGGACAGAGGGTCCTACGAGCAGTACGTC. Its translation: CASSYSKDRGSYEQYV. The V call is TRBV6-5, the J call TRBJ2-7; D is possibly TRBD1 (6 bases). Deletions cut 0 bases from V and 1 base from J, with 13 bases between. CDR3 length: 16 residues. CDR1 is MNHEY, CDR2 SVGAGI, per germline.

The genes are TRBV4-2 and TRBJ2-3, with 14 positions matching TRBD2. Trimming took 2 bases from V and 1 from J; bases not matched to a gene: 8. Germline V gene lookup returns CDR1 LGHNA and CDR2 YNFKEQ. The CDR3 length is 19 residues. CDR3 sequence reads: CASSQRGTSGGGGTDTQYF. The CDR3 DNA follows: TGTGCCAGCAGCCAAAGGGGGACTAGCGGGGGAGGGGGCACAGATACGCAGTATTTT.

The chain has TRBV7-9 and TRBJ1-1, with 8 bases aligning to TRBD1. The CDR3 loop spans 13 amino acids. Germline V gene data show CDR1 as SEHNR and CDR2 as FQNEAQ (reference sequence). The V gene end was trimmed by 4 bases and the J gene end by 4 bases; junction bases not matched to a gene: 2. This chain's CDR3 is CASSSTGATEAFF. CDR3 in DNA: TGTGCCAGCAGCTCGACAGGGGCCACTGAAGCTTTCTTT.

The rearrangement uses TRBV2 and TRBJ2-1, with D possibly matching TRBD2 (7 bases). This CDR3 has 14 amino acids. Germline CDR1 is SNHLY and CDR2 is FYNNEI. The germline V and J ends were trimmed by 6 bases and 3 bases, with 12 bases remaining between them. The CDR3 loop is CASRGRGRYNEQFF. DNA of the CDR3: TGTGCCAGCAGGGGGCGGGGGCGCTACAATGAGCAGTTCTTC.

V gene TRBV7-2 combines with J gene TRBJ2-3; 9 bases are shared with TRBD2. CDR3 size: 16 residues. Trimming removed 5 bases from V and 0 bases from J; junction bases left unmatched: 6. Germline V gives CDR1 SGHTA, CDR2 FQGNSA. CDR3 nucleotides: TGTGCCAGCAGCACGTACGGACTAGCGAGCACAGATACGCAGTATTTT. Protein sequence: CASSTYGLASTDTQYF. The whole variable domain, filled in from reference TRBV7-2 and TRBJ2-3, reads GAGVSQSPSNKVTEKGKDVELRCDPISGHTALYWYRQSLGQGLEFLIYFQGNSAPDKSGLPSDRFSAERTGGSVSTLTIQRTQQEDSAVYLCASSTYGLASTDTQYFGPGTRLTVL.

V is TRBV10-3 and J is TRBJ2-1; 9 positions match TRBD2. The CDR3 contains 14 residues. With V trimmed by 6 bases and J by 6 bases, 6 bases remained unmatched. The V gene's germline CDR1 is ENHRY and CDR2 SYGVKD. The CDR3 loop is CAIRPGLAANEQFF. The CDR3 coding sequence is TGTGCCATCAGGCCGGGACTAGCTGCCAATGAGCAGTTCTTC.

This clone was detected only once. The CDR3 sequence: CASSLVGGWGYTF. As DNA, the CDR3 is TGTGCCAGCAGTCTTGTTGGGGGCTGGGGCTACACCTTC. The J gene is TRBJ1-2, the V gene TRBV27; tentatively, D is TRBD1 (6 bases). The germline V gene encodes CDR1 MNHEY and CDR2 SMNVEV (reference sequence). The CDR3 is made up of 13 amino acids. Deletions cut 5 bases from V and 8 bases from J, with 15 bases between.

CDR3 sequence: CASSLDQGARYEQYV. The CDR3 DNA is TGTGCCAGCAGCTTAGATCAGGGGGCAAGGTACGAGCAGTACGTC. This chain uses TRBV7-6 with TRBJ2-7; TRBD1 agrees at 8 bases. V lost 1 base to trimming and J lost 4 bases; unmatched junction nucleotides: 6. The germline gives CDR1 SGHVS, CDR2 FNYEAQ. The length of the CDR3 is 15 residues.

The rearrangement uses TRBV27 and TRBJ2-1; 12 bases match TRBD2. The germline gives CDR1 MNHEY, CDR2 SMNVEV (reference sequence). The CDR3 extends over 22 amino acids. Trimming took 1 base from V and 2 from J; bases not matched to a gene: 18. Written as DNA, the CDR3 is TGTGCCAGCAGTTTATGGGGTTGGGGGCTAGCGGGGGGGTGGTTGACCTACAATGAGCAGTTCTTC. As protein: CASSLWGWGLAGGWLTYNEQFF.

The V gene is TRBV4-3, the J gene TRBJ1-1; tentatively, D is TRBD1 (6 bases). The CDR3 is 13 residues long. From germline, CDR1 is LGHNA and CDR2 YSLEER. Between the trimmed V and J ends, which lost 1 base and 6 bases, there was a span of 9 bases. The CDR3 here is CASSQGAGAEAFF. The CDR3, as DNA: TGCGCCAGCAGCCAAGGAGCAGGGGCTGAAGCTTTCTTT.

V gene TRBV5-1 combines with J gene TRBJ1-6, with 7 bases lining up with TRBD1. CDR1 is SGHRS, CDR2 YFSETQ, per germline. The CDR3 is 18 residues long. V was pared by 0 bases and J by 0 bases, with 6 bases of the junction left unmatched. The chain's CDR3 is CASSLVGTANSYNSPLHF. CDR3 bases: TGCGCCAGCAGCTTGGTCGGGACAGCCAACTCCTATAATTCACCCCTCCACTTT.

This chain links TRBV4-2 with TRBJ2-1; D is possibly TRBD2 (5 bases). The CDR3 covers 15 residues. Trimming took 3 bases from V and 3 from J, leaving 12 bases between them. Germline CDR1 is LGHNA and CDR2 is YNFKEQ. The CDR3 here is CASSHNLRDYNEQFF. The DNA of the CDR3 is TGTGCCAGCAGCCATAACCTCCGGGACTACAATGAGCAGTTCTTC.

The chain has TRBV7-9 and TRBJ2-7; D possibly corresponds to TRBD1 (6 bases). The V gene lost 4 bases and the J gene lost 5 bases, with 15 bases spanning the gap. The CDR3 is made up of 14 amino acids. The germline V gene encodes CDR1 SEHNR and CDR2 FQNEAQ (reference sequence). The chain's CDR3 is CASSSTGISNEQYV. The CDR3 nucleotides read TGTGCCAGCAGCTCAACAGGGATCAGCAACGAGCAGTACGTC.

This clone was observed once. CDR3 in amino acids: CASSFGGLDEQYV. The DNA of the CDR3 is TGTGCCAGCAGCTTCGGCGGGTTGGACGAGCAGTACGTC. The chain has TRBV7-9 and TRBJ2-7; possibly TRBD2 for D (5 bases). Germline-derived CDR1 and CDR2 are SEHNR and FQNEAQ (reference sequence). This CDR3 region has 13 residues. Trimming removed 3 bases at V and 5 bases at J, with 11 bases between.

The chain carries TRBV2 and TRBJ2-6, with TRBD1 matching 7 bases. Germline loops: CDR1 SNHLY, CDR2 FYNNEI. Losses at the gene ends were 2 bases for V and 1 base for J; bases not matched to a gene: 8. The CDR3 totals 18 residues. DNA for the CDR3: TGTGCCAGCAGTGAACCCCAGGGGGAATATTCTGGGGCCAACGTCCTGACTTTC. Its protein is CASSEPQGEYSGANVLTF.

In this sample, this clone turned up a few times. The chain uses TRBV6-6 and TRBJ2-3; 10 bases are shared with TRBD2. The CDR3 length is 14 residues. With V trimmed by 10 bases and J by 7 bases, 11 bases remained unmatched. Germline CDR1 and CDR2: MNHNY and SVGAGI (reference sequence). CDR3 region: CATQERGGRYTQYF. CDR3 in DNA: TGTGCCACCCAAGAGCGGGGGGGCCGGTATACGCAGTATTTT.

This chain connects TRBV30 to TRBJ2-2, with TRBD2 matching 7 bases. CDR3 length: 15 residues. Germline loops: CDR1 GTSNPN, CDR2 SVGIG (reference sequence). Germline trimming cut 0 bases from V and 3 bases from J; bases unmatched to any gene: 4. The CDR3, as DNA: TGTGCCTGGAGTGTACTGGCGGGAGACACCGGGGAGCTGTTTTTT. It codes for CAWSVLAGDTGELFF.

This clone was counted a few times. This chain uses TRBV6-1 with TRBJ2-5; 9 bases align to TRBD1. The trim removed 0 bases at V and 6 bases at J, leaving 5 bases unmatched. Germline loops: CDR1 MNHNS, CDR2 SASEGT. The CDR3 runs to 15 residues. The CDR3 is CASSEANRGRKTQYF. The CDR3 DNA follows: TGTGCCAGCAGTGAAGCCAACAGGGGGCGAAAGACCCAGTACTTC.

This chain joins TRBV20-1 and TRBJ1-3; D remains unclear. CDR3 length: 11 residues. V lost 3 bases and J 3 bases, leaving 3 bases between the germline ends. CDR1 and CDR2 from the germline V gene are DFQATT and SNEGSKA (reference sequence). CDR3 coding DNA: TGCAGTGCTAGGAGTGGAAACACCATATATTTT. Its protein is CSARSGNTIYF.

A few counts support this clone. The chain is built from TRBV6-5 and TRBJ1-2; 7 nucleotides match TRBD1. The CDR3 covers 15 residues. Trimming took 6 bases from V and 4 from J; bases not matched to a gene: 11. Germline V gives CDR1 MNHEY, CDR2 SVGAGI. The chain's CDR3 is CASRVSTGSGYGYTF. The CDR3 DNA reads TGTGCCAGCAGGGTATCGACAGGGAGTGGCTATGGCTACACCTTC.

The chain uses TRBV5-5 and TRBJ2-7, with 10 bases identical to TRBD1. The length of the CDR3 is 15 residues. The junction had 1 base not matched to a gene; V was cut back by 1 base and J by 0 bases. Germline values: CDR1 SGHKS, CDR2 YYEKEE (reference sequence). DNA for the CDR3: TGTGCCAGCAGCTTGCGGACAGGGGGCTCCTACGAGCAGTACGTC. Residues: CASSLRTGGSYEQYV.

V usage is TRBV6-4 and J usage is TRBJ1-3, with TRBD1 identical over 7 bases. The CDR3 totals 16 residues. Trimming at V came to 8 bases and at J to 0 bases, leaving 10 bases not matched to a gene. Germline V lookup: CDR1 MRHNA, CDR2 SNTAGT. The CDR3 DNA follows: TGTGCCAGCCCAAGGGGGCAGGGATTCTCTGGAAACACCATATATTTT. This sequence encodes CASPRGQGFSGNTIYF.